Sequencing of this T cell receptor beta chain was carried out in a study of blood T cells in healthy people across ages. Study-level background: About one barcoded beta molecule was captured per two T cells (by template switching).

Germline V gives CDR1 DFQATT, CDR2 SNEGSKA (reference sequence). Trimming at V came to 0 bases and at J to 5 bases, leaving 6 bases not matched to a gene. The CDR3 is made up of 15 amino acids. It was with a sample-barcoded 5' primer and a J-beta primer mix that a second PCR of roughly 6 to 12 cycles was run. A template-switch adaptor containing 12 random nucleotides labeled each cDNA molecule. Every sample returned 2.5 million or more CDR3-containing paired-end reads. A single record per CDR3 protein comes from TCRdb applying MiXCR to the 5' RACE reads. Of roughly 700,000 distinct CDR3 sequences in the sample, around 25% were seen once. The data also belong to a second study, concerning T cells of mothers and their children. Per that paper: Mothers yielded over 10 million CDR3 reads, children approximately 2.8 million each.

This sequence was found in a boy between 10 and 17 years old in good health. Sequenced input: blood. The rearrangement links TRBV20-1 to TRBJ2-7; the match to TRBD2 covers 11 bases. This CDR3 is CSARELLAGGDEQYF. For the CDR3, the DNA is TGCAGTGCTAGAGAGCTCTTAGCGGGAGGGGACGAGCAGTACTTC.